The 19 T cell receptor beta chains given below trace back to one sample, sequenced in a study of T cell repertoires in cytomegalovirus infection. TCRdb ran MiXCR on the reads and lists one entry per CDR3 protein. The sample includes some 250,000 distinct CDR3 sequences, roughly 10% of them seen just once. Input material: PBMCs. The receptor source for this set is a human donor in good health (CMV status not recorded). Some clones in this sample may be carry-over from other donors' samples.

V is TRBV18 and J is TRBJ1-2, with D possibly TRBD1 on 5 matching bases. The CDR3 extends over 13 amino acids. V lost 2 bases and J 7 bases, leaving 11 bases between the germline ends. CDR1 is KGHSH, CDR2 LQKENI, per germline. The CDR3 nucleotides are TGTGCCAGCTCACCATTGGGGGACGGTGGCTACACCTTC. Protein product: CASSPLGDGGYTF.

This clonotype showed up many times. V and J are TRBV28 and TRBJ2-7; 7 nucleotides agree with TRBD2. V shed 6 bases and J 3 bases; nucleotides not matched to a gene: 8. The CDR3 runs to 14 residues. CDR1 MDHEN and CDR2 SYDVKM come from the germline V gene. The CDR3 here is CASSPSSGGYEQYF. As DNA, the CDR3 is TGTGCCAGCAGCCCCTCCTCGGGGGGCTACGAGCAGTACTTC.

There are many counts of this clonotype. This chain joins TRBV30 and TRBJ2-1; a weak D match, TRBD2 (6 bases). Germline V lookup: CDR1 GTSNPN, CDR2 SVGIG (reference sequence). The CDR3 covers 16 residues. V lost 0 bases and J lost 7, with 19 bases in between. CDR3 nucleotides: TGTGCCTGGAGTGTAGGAGGGCCCGGTTCTACAAATGAGCAGTTCTTC. Amino acids: CAWSVGGPGSTNEQFF.

This clonotype was observed at least ten times. V usage is TRBV7-2 and J usage is TRBJ2-1, with D perhaps TRBD1 (6 bases). Trimming left V 0 bases short and J 3 bases short, with 9 bases between. Germline-derived CDR1 and CDR2 are SGHTA and FQGNSA. The length of the CDR3 is 15 residues. The CDR3 loop reads CASSLAGALYNEQFF. The CDR3, as DNA: TGTGCCAGCAGCTTAGCGGGGGCCCTCTACAATGAGCAGTTCTTC.

This clonotype appeared many times. The chain recombines TRBV7-4 with TRBJ2-3; tentative D call: TRBD2 (5 bases). Trimming pared 0 bases from V and 0 bases from J, leaving 7 bases between. The CDR3 runs to 15 residues. The germline V gene has CDR1 SGHVT and CDR2 SQSDAQ. CDR3 sequence (DNA): TGTGCCAGCAGCTTAGCGGGAGTCAGCACAGATACGCAGTATTTT. As protein: CASSLAGVSTDTQYF.

The sample holds many counts of this clonotype. The genes are TRBV28 and TRBJ2-3, with 9 positions matching TRBD2. The CDR3 runs 15 residues. V lost 2 bases and J lost 5; bases outside the gene matches: 5. Per germline, CDR1 MDHEN and CDR2 SYDVKM. The CDR3 region is CASSLAGGSGDTQYF. DNA for the CDR3: TGTGCCAGCAGTTTAGCGGGGGGGAGCGGAGATACGCAGTATTTT.

The gene calls are TRBV3-1 and TRBJ1-5, with 8 bases that match TRBD1. V lost 4 bases, J lost 7 bases, and 6 bases stayed unmatched. This CDR3 is built from 14 residues. The germline V gene has CDR1 LGHDT and CDR2 YNNKEL (reference sequence). The CDR3 spells CASSPDRVPQPQHF. CDR3 nucleotides: TGTGCCAGCAGCCCGGACAGGGTGCCCCAGCCCCAGCATTTT. The full variable domain, in which reference TRBV3-1 and TRBJ1-5 provide the parts outside the CDR3, is DTAVSQTPKYLVTQMGNDKSIKCEQNLGHDTMYWYKQDSKKFLKIMFSYNNKELIINETVPNRFSPKSPDKAHLNLHINSLELGDSAVYFCASSPDRVPQPQHFGDGTRLSIL.

The chain joins TRBV29-1 to TRBJ1-2; 7 positions match TRBD1. Germline CDR1 reads SQVTM; CDR2 reads ANQGSEA. The CDR3 has 17 residues. J gave up 2 bases and V 2 bases, and 14 bases lay outside the gene matches. The CDR3 spells CSVEFVSGTEYNYGYTF. In DNA form, the CDR3 reads TGCAGCGTTGAATTCGTATCCGGGACAGAATACAACTATGGCTACACCTTC.

A few counts support this clonotype. The chain carries TRBV4-1 and TRBJ2-1; D is undetermined. CDR1 MGHRA and CDR2 YSYEKL come from the germline V gene. The CDR3 is 14 residues long. V shed 0 bases and J shed 6 bases, with 9 bases lying between them. The chain's CDR3 is CASSQEQFSNEQFF. The CDR3 coding sequence is TGCGCCAGCAGCCAAGAACAGTTCTCCAATGAGCAGTTCTTC.

The chain employs TRBV5-1 and TRBJ1-6; D call uncertain. V was cut by 0 bases and J by 7 bases, with 8 bases left in between. The length of the CDR3 is 14 residues. CDR1 SGHRS and CDR2 YFSETQ come from the germline V gene. The CDR3 DNA reads TGCGCCAGCAGCTTGGGGACTAAAAATTCACCCCTCCACTTT. Translated, it gives CASSLGTKNSPLHF.

This clonotype was seen repeatedly, ten times or more. V gene TRBV6-2 or TRBV6-3 combines with J gene TRBJ2-7; 10 bases match TRBD1. Germline values: CDR1 MNHEY, CDR2 SVGEGT. The CDR3 covers 17 residues. J gave up 4 bases and V 2 bases, and 11 bases lay outside the gene matches. CDR3 residues: CASSYEADRDRGYEQYF. Here the CDR3 DNA reads TGTGCCAGCAGTTACGAGGCCGACCGGGACAGGGGTTACGAGCAGTACTTC.

This chain joins TRBV30 and TRBJ2-3, with D uncertain. The CDR3 has 15 residues. Germline V gene lookup returns CDR1 GTSNPN and CDR2 SVGIG (reference sequence). Deletions cut 0 bases from V and 1 base from J, with 11 bases between. The CDR3 nucleotides are TGTGCCTGGAGTGTAAGGGCAGGACGCACAGATACGCAGTATTTT. Its protein product is CAWSVRAGRTDTQYF. The full variable domain, rest sourced from reference TRBV30 and TRBJ2-3, is SQTIHQWPATLVQPVGSPLSLECTVEGTSNPNLYWYRQAAGRGLQLLFYSVGIGQISSEVPQNLSASRPQDRQFILSSKKLLLSDSGFYLCAWSVRAGRTDTQYFGPGTRLTVL.

This clonotype was observed at least ten times. CDR3 sequence: CASSSTSGGRETQYF. DNA for the CDR3: TGTGCCAGCAGCTCGACTAGCGGGGGGAGGGAGACCCAGTACTTC. J is TRBJ2-5 and V is TRBV7-8; 13 bases are a match to TRBD2. Trimming removed 4 bases from V and 5 bases from J; junction bases left unmatched: 4. This CDR3 comprises 15 residues. Germline values: CDR1 SGHVS, CDR2 FQNEAQ.

There are many counts of this clonotype. The rearrangement joins TRBV7-8 to TRBJ1-5; TRBD1 might be the D (5 bases). This CDR3 region has 15 residues. Trimming cost V 1 base and J 7 bases, with 14 bases left between them. CDR1 SGHVS and CDR2 FQNEAQ come from the germline V gene. The CDR3 bases are TGTGCCAGCAGCTTAGTGTGGCAGGGAGGACAGCCCCAGCATTTT. It codes for CASSLVWQGGQPQHF.

This clonotype has ten or more counts. This chain joins TRBV7-9 and TRBJ2-5; 8 bases are a match to TRBD2. The CDR3 covers 13 residues. J lost 5 bases, V lost 5 bases, and 4 bases had no gene match. Germline CDR1 SEHNR, CDR2 FQNEAQ (reference sequence). The CDR3, as DNA: TGTGCCAGCAGCCCGACTAGCGTGGAGACCCAGTACTTC. This gives the protein CASSPTSVETQYF. The full variable domain, in which reference TRBV7-9 and TRBJ2-5 provide the parts outside the CDR3, is DTGVSQNPRHKITKRGQNVTFRCDPISEHNRLYWYRQTLGQGPEFLTYFQNEAQLEKSRLLSDRFSAERPKGSFSTLEIQRTEQGDSAMYLCASSPTSVETQYFGPGTRLLVL.

This clonotype was counted at least ten times. The rearrangement uses TRBV7-3 and TRBJ2-2; D remains ambiguous. The V end lost 5 bases, the J end lost 2 bases, and 15 bases lay between the germline ends. There are 16 residues in the CDR3. CDR1 is SGHTA and CDR2 is FQGTGA in the germline V gene. CDR3 bases: TGTGCCAGCAGCCCCCGCAGTCGGTCCAACACCGGGGAGCTGTTTTTT. Protein sequence: CASSPRSRSNTGELFF.

The V call is TRBV11-2, the J call TRBJ2-3; 9 positions agree with TRBD2. Germline V gene sequence: CDR1 SGHAT, CDR2 FQNNGV. The CDR3 length is 16 residues. The J segment lost 2 bases and the V segment lost 4 bases, leaving 7 bases of the junction unmatched. The CDR3 protein is CASSSNLAGNTDTQYF. In nucleotides, the CDR3 is TGTGCCAGCAGCTCTAACCTAGCGGGGAACACAGATACGCAGTATTTT.

This clonotype turned up a few times. The CDR3 DNA reads as TGTGCCAGCAGCTTAAATCGCGGGCGAGCAGGGGGCGAACATGGCTACACCTTC. Amino acids: CASSLNRGRAGGEHGYTF. The chain couples TRBV7-2 to TRBJ1-2; 8 nucleotides match TRBD1. Trimming cost V 2 bases and J 6 bases; bases outside gene matches: 17. The CDR3 spans 18 residues. Germline V CDR1 and CDR2: SGHTA, FQGNSA.

The chain recombines TRBV5-6 with TRBJ1-2, with D maybe TRBD1 (5 bases). The CDR3 covers 17 residues. In germline, CDR1 is SGHDT, CDR2 YYEEEE. Trimming left V 0 bases short and J 4 bases short, with 19 bases between. The CDR3 region has the DNA TGTGCCAGCAGCTTGGAGAGGATCGGGACCTTACGCTATGGCTACACCTTC. Translating it yields CASSLERIGTLRYGYTF. Filled out from reference TRBV5-6 and TRBJ1-2, the complete variable domain reads DAGVTQSPTHLIKTRGQQVTLRCSPKSGHDTVSWYQQALGQGPQFIFQYYEEEERQRGNFPDRFSGHQFPNYSSELNVNALLLGDSALYLCASSLERIGTLRYGYTFGSGTRLTVV.